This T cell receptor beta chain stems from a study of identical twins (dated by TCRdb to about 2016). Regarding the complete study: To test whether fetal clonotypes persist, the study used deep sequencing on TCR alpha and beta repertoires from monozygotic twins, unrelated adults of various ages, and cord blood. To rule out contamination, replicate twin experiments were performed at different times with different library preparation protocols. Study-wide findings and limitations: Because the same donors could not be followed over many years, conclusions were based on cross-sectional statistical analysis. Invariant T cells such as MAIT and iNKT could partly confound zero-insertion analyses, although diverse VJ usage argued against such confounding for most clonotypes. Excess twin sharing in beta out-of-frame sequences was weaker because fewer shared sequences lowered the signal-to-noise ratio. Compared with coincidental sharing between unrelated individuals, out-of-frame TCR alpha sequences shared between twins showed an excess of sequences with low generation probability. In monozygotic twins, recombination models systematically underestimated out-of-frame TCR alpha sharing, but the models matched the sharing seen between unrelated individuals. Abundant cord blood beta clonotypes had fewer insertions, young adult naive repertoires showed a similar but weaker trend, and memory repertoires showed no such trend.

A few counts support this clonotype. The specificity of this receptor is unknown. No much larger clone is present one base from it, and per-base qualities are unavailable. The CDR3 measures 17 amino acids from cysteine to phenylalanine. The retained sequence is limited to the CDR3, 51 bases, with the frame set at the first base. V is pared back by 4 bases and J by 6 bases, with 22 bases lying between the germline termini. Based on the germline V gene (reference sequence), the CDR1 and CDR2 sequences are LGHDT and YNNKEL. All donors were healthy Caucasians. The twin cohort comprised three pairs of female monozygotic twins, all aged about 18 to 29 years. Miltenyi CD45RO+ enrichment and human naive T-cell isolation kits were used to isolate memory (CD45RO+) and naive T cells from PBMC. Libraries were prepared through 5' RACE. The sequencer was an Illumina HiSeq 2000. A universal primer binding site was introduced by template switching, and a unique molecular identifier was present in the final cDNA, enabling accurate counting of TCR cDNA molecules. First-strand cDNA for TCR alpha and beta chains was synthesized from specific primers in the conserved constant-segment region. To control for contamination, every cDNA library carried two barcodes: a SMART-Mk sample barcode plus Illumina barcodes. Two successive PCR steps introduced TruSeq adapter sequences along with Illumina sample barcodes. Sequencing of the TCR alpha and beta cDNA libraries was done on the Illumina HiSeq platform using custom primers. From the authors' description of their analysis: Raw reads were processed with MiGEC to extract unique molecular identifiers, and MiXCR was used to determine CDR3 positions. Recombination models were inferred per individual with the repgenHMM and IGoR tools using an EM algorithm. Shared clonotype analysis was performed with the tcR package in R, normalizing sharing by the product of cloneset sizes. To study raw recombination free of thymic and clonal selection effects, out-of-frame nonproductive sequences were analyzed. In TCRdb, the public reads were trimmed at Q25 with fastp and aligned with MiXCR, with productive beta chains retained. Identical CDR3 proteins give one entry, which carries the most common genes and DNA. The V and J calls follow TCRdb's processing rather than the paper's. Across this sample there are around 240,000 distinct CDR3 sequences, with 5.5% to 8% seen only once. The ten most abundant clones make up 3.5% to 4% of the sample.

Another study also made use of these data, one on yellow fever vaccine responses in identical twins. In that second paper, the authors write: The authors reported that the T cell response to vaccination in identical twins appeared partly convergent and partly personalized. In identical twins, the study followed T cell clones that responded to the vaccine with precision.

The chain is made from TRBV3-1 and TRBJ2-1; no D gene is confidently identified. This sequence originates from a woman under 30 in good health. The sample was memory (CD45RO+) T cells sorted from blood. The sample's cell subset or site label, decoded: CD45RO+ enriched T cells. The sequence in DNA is TGTGCCAGCAGCCTCAATGTGGGTACGGTTCAGGCCAATGAGCAGTTCTTC. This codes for CASSLNVGTVQANEQFF.